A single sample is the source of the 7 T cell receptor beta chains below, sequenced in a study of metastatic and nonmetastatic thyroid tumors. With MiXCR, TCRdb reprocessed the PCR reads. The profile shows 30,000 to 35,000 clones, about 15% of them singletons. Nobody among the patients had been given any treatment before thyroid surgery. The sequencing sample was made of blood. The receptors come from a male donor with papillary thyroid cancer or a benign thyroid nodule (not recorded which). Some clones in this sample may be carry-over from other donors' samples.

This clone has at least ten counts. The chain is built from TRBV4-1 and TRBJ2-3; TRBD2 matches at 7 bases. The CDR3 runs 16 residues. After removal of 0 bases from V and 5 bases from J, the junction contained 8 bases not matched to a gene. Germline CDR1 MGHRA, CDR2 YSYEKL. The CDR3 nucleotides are TGCGCCAGCAGCCAAGATGGGGCGGGAGCTTTAGATACGCAGTATTTT. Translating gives CASSQDGAGALDTQYF.

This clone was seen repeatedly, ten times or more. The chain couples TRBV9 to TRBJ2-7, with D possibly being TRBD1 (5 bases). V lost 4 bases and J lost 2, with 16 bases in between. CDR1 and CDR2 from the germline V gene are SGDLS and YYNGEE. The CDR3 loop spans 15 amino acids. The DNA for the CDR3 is TGTGCCAGCAGCCCACAGGAATCGGTTCCCTACGAGCAGTACTTC. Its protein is CASSPQESVPYEQYF.

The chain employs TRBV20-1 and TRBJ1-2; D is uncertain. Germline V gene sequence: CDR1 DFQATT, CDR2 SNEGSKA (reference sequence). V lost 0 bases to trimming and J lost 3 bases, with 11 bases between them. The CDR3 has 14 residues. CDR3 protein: CSARDPKGDYGYTF. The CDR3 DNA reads TGCAGTGCTAGAGATCCGAAGGGAGACTATGGCTACACCTTC.

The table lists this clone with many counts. CDR3 sequence reads: CASSPTGDGGYTF. The CDR3 DNA is TGTGCCAGCTCACCTACAGGGGACGGCGGCTACACCTTC. V and J are TRBV18 and TRBJ1-2, with 7 bases fitting TRBD1. From germline, CDR1 is KGHSH and CDR2 LQKENI. This CDR3 contains 13 residues. The ends lost 3 bases at V and 8 bases at J; junction bases unmatched: 6.

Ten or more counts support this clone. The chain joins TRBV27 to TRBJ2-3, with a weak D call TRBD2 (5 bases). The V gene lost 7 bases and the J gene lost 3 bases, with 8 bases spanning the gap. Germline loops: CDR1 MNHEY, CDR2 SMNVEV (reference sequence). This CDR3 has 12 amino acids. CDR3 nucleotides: TGTGCCAGCAAAGACTATACAGATACGCAGTATTTT. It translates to CASKDYTDTQYF.

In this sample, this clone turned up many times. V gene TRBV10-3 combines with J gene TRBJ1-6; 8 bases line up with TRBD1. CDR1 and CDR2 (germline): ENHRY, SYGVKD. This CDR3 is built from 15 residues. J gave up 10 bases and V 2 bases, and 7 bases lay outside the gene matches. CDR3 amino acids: CAISEGQGGSSPLHF. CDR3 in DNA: TGTGCCATCAGTGAGGGACAGGGTGGGAGCTCACCCCTCCACTTT.

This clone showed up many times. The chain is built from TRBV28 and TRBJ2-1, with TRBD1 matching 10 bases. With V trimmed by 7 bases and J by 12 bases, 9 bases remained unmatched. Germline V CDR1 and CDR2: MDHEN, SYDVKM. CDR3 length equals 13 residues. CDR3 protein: CASIRQGALLQFF. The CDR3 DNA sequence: TGTGCCAGCATCAGACAGGGGGCGCTTTTGCAGTTCTTC.